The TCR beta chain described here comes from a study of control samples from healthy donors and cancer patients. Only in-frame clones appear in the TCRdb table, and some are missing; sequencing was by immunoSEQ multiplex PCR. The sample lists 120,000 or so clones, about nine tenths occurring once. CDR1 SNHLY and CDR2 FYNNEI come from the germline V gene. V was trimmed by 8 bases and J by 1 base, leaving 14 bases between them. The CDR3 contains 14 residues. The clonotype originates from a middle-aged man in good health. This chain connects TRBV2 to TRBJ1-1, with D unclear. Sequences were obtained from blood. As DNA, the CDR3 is TGTGCCAGCCAATTAGTCGGTAGGAACACTGAAGCTTTCTTT. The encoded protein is CASQLVGRNTEAFF.